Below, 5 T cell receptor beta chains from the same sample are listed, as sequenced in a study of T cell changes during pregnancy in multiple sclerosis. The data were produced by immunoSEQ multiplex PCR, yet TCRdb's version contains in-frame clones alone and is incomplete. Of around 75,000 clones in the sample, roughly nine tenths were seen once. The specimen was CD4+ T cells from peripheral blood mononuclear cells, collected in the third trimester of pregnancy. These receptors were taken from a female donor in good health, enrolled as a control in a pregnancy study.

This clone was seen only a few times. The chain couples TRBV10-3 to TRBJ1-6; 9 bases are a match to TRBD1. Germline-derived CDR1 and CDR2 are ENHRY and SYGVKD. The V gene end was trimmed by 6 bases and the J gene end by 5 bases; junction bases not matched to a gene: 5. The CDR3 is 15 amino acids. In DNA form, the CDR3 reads TGTGCCATCAGACAGGGGGCGCTGAATAATTCACCCCTCCACTTT. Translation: CAIRQGALNNSPLHF.

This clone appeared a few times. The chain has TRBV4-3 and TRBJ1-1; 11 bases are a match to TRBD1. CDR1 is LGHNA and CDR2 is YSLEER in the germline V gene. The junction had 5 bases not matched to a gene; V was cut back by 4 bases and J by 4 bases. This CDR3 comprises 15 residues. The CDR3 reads CASSRAGTGGTEAFF. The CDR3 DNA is TGCGCCAGCAGCCGAGCCGGGACAGGGGGCACTGAAGCTTTCTTT.

As DNA, the CDR3 is TGCGCCAGCACCCACCGGGGGATGAACACTGAAGCTTTCTTT. Translation gives CASTHRGMNTEAFF. The chain is built from TRBV5-1 and TRBJ1-1; TRBD1 might be the D (5 bases). The CDR3 has 14 residues. The ends were cut back, 6 bases at V and 0 bases at J, with 12 bases in the middle. Germline CDR1 SGHRS, CDR2 YFSETQ. The full variable domain, completed using reference TRBV5-1 and TRBJ1-1, is KAGVTQTPRYLIKTRGQQVTLSCSPISGHRSVSWYQQTPGQGLQFLFEYFSETQRNKGNFPGRFSGRQFSNSRSEMNVSTLELGDSALYLCASTHRGMNTEAFFGQGTRLTVV.

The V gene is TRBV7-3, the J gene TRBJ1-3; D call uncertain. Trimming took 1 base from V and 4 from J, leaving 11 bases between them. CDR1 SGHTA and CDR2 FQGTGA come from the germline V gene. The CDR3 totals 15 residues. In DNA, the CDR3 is TGTGCCAGCAGCTTAAAAGGCAGGAAGGGAAACACCATATATTTT. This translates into CASSLKGRKGNTIYF.

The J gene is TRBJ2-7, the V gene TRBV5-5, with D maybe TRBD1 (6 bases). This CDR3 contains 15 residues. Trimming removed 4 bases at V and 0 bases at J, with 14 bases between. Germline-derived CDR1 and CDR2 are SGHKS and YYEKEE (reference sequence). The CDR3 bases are TGTGCCAGCAGCCCGCCGGGACATAACTCCTACGAGCAGTACTTC. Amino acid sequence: CASSPPGHNSYEQYF. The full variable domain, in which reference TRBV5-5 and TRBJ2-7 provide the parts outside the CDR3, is DAGVTQSPTHLIKTRGQQVTLRCSPISGHKSVSWYQQVLGQGPQFIFQYYEKEERGRGNFPDRFSARQFPNYSSELNVNALLLGDSALYLCASSPPGHNSYEQYFGPGTRLTVT.